This T cell receptor (beta chain) stems from a study of cytomegalovirus exposure and HLA in healthy donors. Whole-study findings and limits: It has been reported that TCR beta sequences accurately predicted the HLA-A and HLA-B alleles of most subjects. The sole available immune exposure information was CMV serostatus. Being indistinguishable, some V segments were excluded, TRBV6-2 and TRBV6-3 among them. Confirmation was obtained in vitro that three CMV-associated chains are specific for CMV antigens.

Of note for this clone: Its target is not known.

The CDR3 has 16 amino acids. Germline lookup yields CDR1 SGHRS and CDR2 YFSETQ. The trim removed 1 base at V and 8 bases at J, leaving 10 bases unmatched. PCR employed 60 Vbeta and 13 Jbeta primers. This table comes from immunoSEQ multiplex PCR, and its TCRdb copy is limited to in-frame clones, with some not included. The sample includes about 190,000 clones, 79% of them seen just once. The chain is built from TRBV5-1 and TRBJ1-2; 11 bases line up with TRBD1. This clonotype originated in a woman under 30 in good health and CMV-seronegative. Specimen: PBMCs. This chain's CDR3 is CASSLLIGQGARGYTF. The CDR3 region has the DNA TGCGCCAGCAGCTTGCTAATCGGACAGGGGGCTCGGGGCTACACCTTC.